The rows below give T cell receptor beta chains drawn from one sample of a study of control samples from healthy donors and cancer patients. Produced via immunoSEQ multiplex PCR; TCRdb's table is partial and in-frame only. The sample includes roughly 59,000 clones, 92% of them seen just once. Sequenced sample: PBMCs. These receptor sequences come from a man between 35 and 55 years old with colorectal cancer. Both conserved end residues are part of each CDR3. A D gene is named only where the DNA matches it firmly. The size field is filled for only some rows; it gives once, few, many or a size class.

d_gene	v_gene	abundance	j_gene	len	CDR3nt	CDR3aa
NA	TRBV7-8	once	TRBJ2-1	14	TGTGCCAGCAGCCGGGCGGTGACCTACAATGAGCAGTTCTTC	CASSRAVTYNEQFF
NA	TRBV19	few	TRBJ1-5	14	TGTGCCAGTAGTATAGGAGGGTCGGGTCAGCCCCAGCATTTT	CASSIGGSGQPQHF
NA	TRBV7-9	NA	TRBJ1-4	16	TGTGCCAGCAGCAAAGGGGTCCAGTCACTTATGGGAAAACTGTTTTTT	CASSKGVQSLMGKLFF
NA	TRBV7-2	NA	TRBJ1-1	15	TGTGCCACCGGCTCTTGGGCAGGGCTGAACACTGAAGCTTTCTTT	CATGSWAGLNTEAFF
NA	TRBV11-2	NA	TRBJ1-6	14	TGTGCCAGCAGCGTCCTGGTGGATAATTCACCCCTCCACTTT	CASSVLVDNSPLHF
NA	TRBV6-2/TRBV6-3	NA	TRBJ2-5	16	TGTGCCAGCAGTTACCTCGGTGAGGGGTGGTCTGAGACCCAGTACTTC	CASSYLGEGWSETQYF
NA	TRBV11-2	NA	TRBJ2-3	13	TGTGCCAGCAGCTTCTGGCACACAGATACGCAGTATTTT	CASSFWHTDTQYF
NA	TRBV3-1/TRBV3-2	once	TRBJ1-6	14	TGTGCCAGCAGCCAACCTCGAGATAATTCACCCCTCCACTTT	CASSQPRDNSPLHF
NA	TRBV19	NA	TRBJ1-5	14	TGTGCCAGTAGTGGGGGGGACCGCTTCGGGCCCCAGCATTTT	CASSGGDRFGPQHF
NA	TRBV2	NA	TRBJ2-5	15	TGTGCCAGCAGAGCCTCCAGGGTGGGAGAAGTGACCCAGTACTTC	CASRASRVGEVTQYF
NA	TRBV30	once	TRBJ2-3	13	TGTGCCTGGAGTGCCCCTCCCACAGATACGCAGTATTTT	CAWSAPPTDTQYF
TRBD2	TRBV4-1	NA	TRBJ2-7	16	TGCGCCAGCAGCCAAGCCGCTAGCGGGCGAGGTGACGAGCAGTACTTC	CASSQAASGRGDEQYF
NA	TRBV18	NA	TRBJ2-3	12	TGTGCCAGCTCACCAGCTTCCGGGGCGCAGTATTTT	CASSPASGAQYF
TRBD2	TRBV10-2	once	TRBJ2-7	14	TGCGCCAGCAGTCCGGGACTAGCCGGTTACGAGCAGTACTTC	CASSPGLAGYEQYF
TRBD1	TRBV11-2	NA	TRBJ2-7	15	TGTGCCAGCAGCTCCGCCCGACAGGGAACCTACGAGCAGTACTTC	CASSSARQGTYEQYF
NA	TRBV4-3	NA	TRBJ1-4	13	TGCGCCAGCAGCCGCCAGGCGGGGGCGGACCTGTTTTTT	CASSRQAGADLFF